Below are 25 T cell receptor beta chains sequenced from a single sample in a study of blood T cell repertoires in COVID-19 (dated by TCRdb to 2018 to 2020). The library relied on the immunoSEQ multiplex PCR assay. In TCRdb, the immuneACCESS table is reduced to in-frame sequences with V and J assigned. These tables do not hold every clone; where another copy was compared, an unresolved V gene accounts for under half, and the others remain unexplained. Present in this sample are some 300,000 clones, around 91% of which were seen just once. The ten largest clones take up around 0.93% of the sample. The material sequenced was peripheral blood. Receptor source: a woman aged 40 to 50 with COVID-19, enrolled during active disease.

The chain recombines TRBV5-4 with TRBJ2-2; 7 bases are shared with TRBD1. The CDR3 consists of 18 residues. The V and J ends lost 3 bases and 5 bases, in that order; junction bases with no gene match: 16. The germline V gene encodes CDR1 SGHNT and CDR2 YYREEE (reference sequence). CDR3 in amino acids: CASSSRGGWQGVTGELFF. In DNA form, the CDR3 reads TGTGCCAGCAGCTCCCGAGGCGGCTGGCAGGGGGTTACCGGGGAGCTGTTTTTT. The full variable domain, rest sourced from reference TRBV5-4 and TRBJ2-2, is ETGVTQSPTHLIKTRGQQVTLRCSSQSGHNTVSWYQQALGQGPQFIFQYYREEENGRGNFPPRFSGLQFPNYSSELNVNALELDDSALYLCASSSRGGWQGVTGELFFGEGSRLTVL.

The rearrangement links TRBV11-2 to TRBJ1-1; D call uncertain. Trimming left V 0 bases short and J 3 bases short, with 11 bases between. This CDR3 has 15 residues. The germline gives CDR1 SGHAT, CDR2 FQNNGV. CDR3 amino acids: CASSLDFYPDTEAFF. The CDR3 DNA reads TGTGCCAGCAGCTTAGATTTCTACCCGGACACTGAAGCTTTCTTT.

The gene calls are TRBV5-1 and TRBJ1-2; TRBD1 might be the D (6 bases). V lost 4 bases, J lost 4 bases, and 11 bases lay in between. The CDR3 runs to 13 residues. Germline CDR1 and CDR2: SGHRS and YFSETQ. The CDR3 region has the DNA TGCGCCAGCAGCCCCGGACAGAGCTATGGCTACACCTTC. It yields the protein CASSPGQSYGYTF. Complete variable domain (other parts from reference TRBV5-1 and TRBJ1-2): KAGVTQTPRYLIKTRGQQVTLSCSPISGHRSVSWYQQTPGQGLQFLFEYFSETQRNKGNFPGRFSGRQFSNSRSEMNVSTLELGDSALYLCASSPGQSYGYTFGSGTRLTVV.

The chain combines TRBV2 with TRBJ1-1, with D perhaps matching TRBD1 (6 bases). CDR3 size: 14 residues. V lost 4 bases, J lost 7 bases, and 16 bases lay in between. CDR1 is SNHLY, CDR2 FYNNEI, per germline. The CDR3 loop is CASSGFGGAGEAFF. CDR3 in DNA: TGTGCCAGCAGTGGATTTGGGGGCGCGGGTGAAGCTTTCTTT.

The chain combines TRBV5-1 with TRBJ1-2; tentatively, D is TRBD1 (6 bases). The CDR3 length is 14 residues. The germline CDR1 and CDR2 sequences are SGHRS and YFSETQ. Trimming took 1 base from V and 6 from J, leaving 13 bases between them. For the CDR3, the DNA is TGCGCCAGCAGCTTGACGGCAGGGGATGATGGCTACACCTTC. Translated, it gives CASSLTAGDDGYTF.

V gene TRBV28 combines with J gene TRBJ2-3; 7 positions match TRBD2. The CDR3 consists of 15 residues. V gave up 6 bases and J gave up 2 bases; unmatched junction bases: 8. The germline V gene has CDR1 MDHEN and CDR2 SYDVKM. The CDR3 loop is CASSSTGGPTDTQYF. The CDR3 coding sequence is TGTGCCAGCAGCTCGACGGGGGGACCCACAGATACGCAGTATTTT.

The rearrangement links TRBV5-1 to TRBJ2-7, with 11 bases that match TRBD1. V lost 0 bases, J lost 6 bases, and 5 bases stayed unmatched. Germline values: CDR1 SGHRS, CDR2 YFSETQ. There are 15 residues in the CDR3. The chain's CDR3 is CASSLEGTGGGEQYF. The CDR3 DNA follows: TGCGCCAGCAGCTTGGAGGGGACAGGGGGAGGCGAGCAGTACTTC. The full variable domain, in which reference TRBV5-1 and TRBJ2-7 provide the parts outside the CDR3, is KAGVTQTPRYLIKTRGQQVTLSCSPISGHRSVSWYQQTPGQGLQFLFEYFSETQRNKGNFPGRFSGRQFSNSRSEMNVSTLELGDSALYLCASSLEGTGGGEQYFGPGTRLTVT.

The V and J genes are TRBV27 and TRBJ2-7; TRBD1 matches at 7 bases. CDR3 length: 16 residues. The junction had 7 bases not matched to a gene; V was cut back by 2 bases and J by 0 bases. Germline-derived CDR1 and CDR2 are MNHEY and SMNVEV (reference sequence). CDR3 loop: CASSLPRGPSSYEQYF. CDR3 DNA: TGTGCCAGCAGTTTACCGAGGGGGCCTTCCTCCTACGAGCAGTACTTC.

The chain links TRBV28 to TRBJ2-7, with D unclear. Germline assignment: CDR1 MDHEN and CDR2 SYDVKM. The CDR3 runs 14 residues. V was shortened by 7 bases and J by 0 bases, with 13 bases between the two germline ends. The CDR3 region has the DNA TGTGCCAGCACCACCCCAAACTACTCCTACGAGCAGTACTTC. Translation: CASTTPNYSYEQYF. The complete variable domain, with remaining parts taken from reference TRBV28 and TRBJ2-7, reads DVKVTQSSRYLVKRTGEKVFLECVQDMDHENMFWYRQDPGLGLRLIYFSYDVKMKEKGDIPEGYSVSREKKERFSLILESASTNQTSMYLCASTTPNYSYEQYFGPGTRLTVT.

The V call is TRBV30, the J call TRBJ2-4; D is possibly TRBD2 (5 bases). Trimming removed 0 bases from V and 2 bases from J, with 8 bases in between. The V gene's germline CDR1 is GTSNPN and CDR2 SVGIG (reference sequence). There are 14 residues in the CDR3. The CDR3 sequence: CAWSVRGTKNIQYF. The CDR3 nucleotides read TGTGCCTGGAGTGTAAGAGGGACCAAAAACATTCAGTACTTC.

The genes are TRBV11-2 and TRBJ2-1; 7 nucleotides agree with TRBD2. Germline values: CDR1 SGHAT, CDR2 FQNNGV. The CDR3 loop spans 15 amino acids. Unmatched junction bases numbered 0, after V lost 1 base and J lost 0 bases. In DNA form, the CDR3 reads TGTGCCAGCAGCTTAGGGACTAGCTCCTACAATGAGCAGTTCTTC. Protein: CASSLGTSSYNEQFF.

The chain has TRBV29-1 and TRBJ1-2; weak D call: TRBD1 (5 bases). CDR1 and CDR2 from the germline V gene are SQVTM and ANQGSEA. The CDR3 is made up of 13 amino acids. Trimming pared 4 bases from V and 0 bases from J, leaving 9 bases between. The CDR3 region is CSVGGRANYGYTF. CDR3 sequence (DNA): TGCAGCGTTGGGGGCAGAGCTAACTATGGCTACACCTTC.

The genes are TRBV7-6 and TRBJ1-1; a possible D gene is TRBD1 (5 bases). Germline V gives CDR1 SGHVS, CDR2 FNYEAQ. The CDR3 has 15 amino acids. The germline V and J ends were trimmed by 1 base and 1 base, with 10 bases remaining between them. As DNA, the CDR3 is TGTGCCAGCAGCTTAGAACAGGCTGGGAACACTGAAGCTTTCTTT. This codes for CASSLEQAGNTEAFF.

The rearrangement uses TRBV6-5 and TRBJ2-3, with 8 positions matching TRBD1. The CDR3 sequence is 16 residues long. V was clipped by 2 bases and J by 1 base; unmatched bases: 5. Germline values: CDR1 MNHEY, CDR2 SVGAGI. CDR3 loop: CASSYLVGQGTDTQYF. For the CDR3, the DNA is TGTGCCAGCAGTTACCTGGTGGGACAGGGCACAGATACGCAGTATTTT.

The rearrangement joins TRBV27 to TRBJ2-3; D ambiguous. Germline V lookup: CDR1 MNHEY, CDR2 SMNVEV (reference sequence). The V end was cut by 0 bases, the J end by 2 bases, with 9 bases between. The CDR3 runs 15 residues. The chain's CDR3 is CASSLSRQSTDTQYF. The CDR3, as DNA: TGTGCCAGCAGTTTATCGAGGCAGTCCACAGATACGCAGTATTTT.

The rearrangement links TRBV2 to TRBJ2-3; the match to TRBD2 covers 7 bases. The germline CDR1 and CDR2 sequences are SNHLY and FYNNEI. V lost 5 bases, J lost 2 bases, and 7 bases stayed unmatched. The CDR3 has 15 amino acids. CDR3 DNA sequence: TGTGCCAGCAGTATCTCGGGACTACCCACAGATACGCAGTATTTT. Protein product: CASSISGLPTDTQYF. The variable domain in full, with the rest retrieved from reference TRBV2 and TRBJ2-3, is EPEVTQTPSHQVTQMGQEVILRCVPISNHLYFYWYRQILGQKVEFLVSFYNNEISEKSEIFDDQFSVERPDGSNFTLKIRSTKLEDSAMYFCASSISGLPTDTQYFGPGTRLTVL.

The gene calls are TRBV4-3 and TRBJ1-1, with TRBD1 as a possible D gene (6 bases). There are 17 residues in the CDR3. Trimming took off 5 bases at V and 3 bases at J, with 22 bases between the two ends. CDR1 is LGHNA, CDR2 YSLEER, per germline. For the CDR3, the DNA is TGCGCCAGCAGCTACCTCGAATCGGGGGGCCGGTACACTGAAGCTTTCTTT. It codes for CASSYLESGGRYTEAFF.

The gene calls are TRBV28 and TRBJ2-1; 8 nucleotides match TRBD1. CDR1 and CDR2 (germline): MDHEN, SYDVKM. CDR3 length: 11 residues. This CDR3 reads CATGGPNEQFF. CDR3 DNA: TGTGCTACAGGGGGGCCCAATGAGCAGTTCTTC.

The genes are TRBV27 and TRBJ2-1, with D perhaps TRBD2 (6 bases). Trimming removed 5 bases from V and 10 bases from J, with 18 bases in between. Germline V lookup: CDR1 MNHEY, CDR2 SMNVEV (reference sequence). CDR3 length equals 14 residues. DNA for the CDR3: TGTGCCAGCAGTCTCCAAAACCCGGGACTCGAGCAGTTCTTC. Amino acids: CASSLQNPGLEQFF.

The chain combines TRBV6-5 with TRBJ2-7, with 7 positions matching TRBD1. Germline V gene lookup returns CDR1 MNHEY and CDR2 SVGAGI. The CDR3 extends over 15 amino acids. V shed 2 bases and J 2 bases; nucleotides not matched to a gene: 6. The chain's CDR3 is CASSYDITGAYEQYF. DNA for the CDR3: TGTGCCAGCAGTTACGATATAACAGGGGCCTACGAGCAGTACTTC.

The chain carries TRBV28 and TRBJ2-7; perhaps TRBD1 as D (6 bases). Near its end, the DNA agrees better with TRBJ2-1, so the J call may be wrong. The CDR3 sequence is 13 residues long. Per the germline V gene, CDR1 is MDHEN and CDR2 is SYDVKM. In DNA, the CDR3 is TGTGCCAGCAGCCGTAACAGGGACAATGAGCAGTTCTTC. This translates into CASSRNRDNEQFF.

The chain is built from TRBV5-6 and TRBJ2-1, with TRBD2 as a possible D gene (6 bases). The V and J ends lost 1 base and 9 bases respectively, with 14 bases between them. Germline V gene data show CDR1 as SGHDT and CDR2 as YYEEEE. The CDR3 loop spans 14 amino acids. The CDR3 here is CASSLYGAGPEQFF. The CDR3 DNA reads TGTGCCAGCAGCTTGTACGGAGCGGGTCCTGAGCAGTTCTTC.

J is TRBJ1-1 and V is TRBV7-8; D may be TRBD1 (5 bases). In germline, CDR1 is SGHVS, CDR2 FQNEAQ. CDR3 size: 16 residues. V lost 0 bases and J 5 bases, leaving 16 bases between the germline ends. Written as DNA, the CDR3 is TGTGCCAGCAGCTTAGCCCCCTCGCTGCAGGGAACTGAAGCTTTCTTT. Its translation: CASSLAPSLQGTEAFF.

The chain carries TRBV3-1 (or the pseudogene TRBV3-2) and TRBJ2-7; D perhaps matches TRBD1 (6 bases). The V end was cut by 4 bases, the J end by 3 bases, with 10 bases between. Germline V gene lookup returns CDR1 LGHDT and CDR2 YNNKEL (reference sequence). The CDR3 sequence is 13 residues long. DNA of the CDR3: TGTGCCAGCAGCCCCACAGGGAGCTACGAGCAGTACTTC. It is translated as CASSPTGSYEQYF.

The gene calls are TRBV5-5 and TRBJ1-6, with D possibly being TRBD1 (5 bases). The CDR3 is 16 amino acids. The germline V and J ends were trimmed by 0 bases and 5 bases, with 12 bases remaining between them. From germline, CDR1 is SGHKS and CDR2 YYEKEE (reference sequence). The CDR3 sequence is CASSLGGVNNNSPLHF. CDR3 coding DNA: TGTGCCAGCAGCTTGGGGGGGGTGAATAATAATTCACCCCTCCACTTT.